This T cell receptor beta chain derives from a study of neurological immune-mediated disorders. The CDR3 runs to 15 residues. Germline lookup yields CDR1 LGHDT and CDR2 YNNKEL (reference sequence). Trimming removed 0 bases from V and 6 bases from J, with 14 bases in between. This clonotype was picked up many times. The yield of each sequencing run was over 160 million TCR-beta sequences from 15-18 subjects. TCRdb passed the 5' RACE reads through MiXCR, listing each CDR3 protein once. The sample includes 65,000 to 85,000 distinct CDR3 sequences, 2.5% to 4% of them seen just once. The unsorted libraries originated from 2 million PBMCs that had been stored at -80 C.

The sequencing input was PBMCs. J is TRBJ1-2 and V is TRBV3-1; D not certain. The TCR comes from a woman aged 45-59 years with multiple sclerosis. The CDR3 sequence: CASSQDLAAENGYTF. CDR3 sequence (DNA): TGTGCCAGCAGCCAAGATCTTGCGGCCGAGAATGGCTACACCTTC.